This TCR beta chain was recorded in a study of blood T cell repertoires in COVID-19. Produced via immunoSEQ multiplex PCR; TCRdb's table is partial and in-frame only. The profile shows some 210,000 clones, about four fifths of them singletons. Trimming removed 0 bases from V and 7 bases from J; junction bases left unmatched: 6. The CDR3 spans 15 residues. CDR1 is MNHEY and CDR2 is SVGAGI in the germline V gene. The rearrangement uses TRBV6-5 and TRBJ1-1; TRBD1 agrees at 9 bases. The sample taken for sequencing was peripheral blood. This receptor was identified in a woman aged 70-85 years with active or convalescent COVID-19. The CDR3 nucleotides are TGTGCCAGCAGTTACTCAGGGACAGGGAGAAATGAAGCTTTCTTT. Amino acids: CASSYSGTGRNEAFF.